What follows are 13 T cell receptor beta chains derived from one specimen sequenced in a study of blood T cell repertoires in COVID-19. Profiled with immunoSEQ multiplex PCR; TCRdb holds only in-frame clones, not every one. This repertoire shows roughly 300,000 clones, around 87% found once; its top ten account for 5.3%. The specimen sequenced was PBMCs or T cells enriched from blood (not recorded which). These receptors were obtained from a woman in her 30s who had recovered from COVID-19.

This clone was seen a single time. V and J are TRBV25-1 and TRBJ2-7; tentatively, D is TRBD1 (5 bases). Trimming cost V 4 bases and J 5 bases, with 6 bases left between them. The CDR3 consists of 11 residues. Per the germline V gene, CDR1 is MGHDK and CDR2 is SYGVNS. Written as DNA, the CDR3 is TGTGCCAGCAGTGCCAGGGACGAGCAGTACTTC. This codes for CASSARDEQYF.

The chain uses TRBV19 and TRBJ1-5; D is uncertain. Germline values: CDR1 LNHDA, CDR2 SQIVND (reference sequence). The CDR3 contains 15 residues. V lost 1 base to trimming and J lost 5 bases, with 12 bases between them. The CDR3 loop is CASSIGGGPDQPQHF. The DNA for the CDR3 is TGTGCCAGTAGTATAGGAGGAGGGCCCGATCAGCCCCAGCATTTT.

V usage is TRBV7-9 and J usage is TRBJ1-4; the match to TRBD1 covers 8 bases. With 4 bases clipped from V and 8 bases from J, the junction kept 6 bases outside the gene matches. Germline CDR1 is SEHNR and CDR2 is FQNEAQ (reference sequence). This CDR3 spans 14 amino acids. CDR3 in amino acids: CASSSDRVREKLFF. The CDR3 region has the DNA TGTGCCAGCAGCTCGGACAGGGTGAGGGAAAAACTGTTTTTT.

The chain employs TRBV28 and TRBJ1-1, with D possibly matching TRBD1 (6 bases). V was pared by 5 bases and J by 2 bases, with 12 bases between. Per germline, CDR1 MDHEN and CDR2 SYDVKM. The length of the CDR3 is 14 residues. In DNA form, the CDR3 reads TGTGCCAGCAGTCCCGGACAGATCAACACTGAAGCTTTCTTT. Residues: CASSPGQINTEAFF.

This sequence joins TRBV9 and TRBJ2-2; no clear D. The germline gives CDR1 SGDLS, CDR2 YYNGEE. V dropped 1 base and J dropped 2 bases, with 12 bases sitting between them. The CDR3 runs to 16 residues. The CDR3 loop is CASSVYGRINTGELFF. The CDR3, as DNA: TGTGCCAGCAGCGTATACGGCAGGATCAACACCGGGGAGCTGTTTTTT.

The chain carries TRBV3-1 (or the pseudogene TRBV3-2) and TRBJ1-5; 7 bases line up with TRBD1. Germline V CDR1 and CDR2: LGHDT, YNNKEL (reference sequence). V shed 1 base and J 9 bases; nucleotides not matched to a gene: 9. This CDR3 contains 15 residues. As DNA, the CDR3 is TGTGCCAGCAGCCAAGCTGCGACAGGGACGTGGCCCCAGCATTTT. This codes for CASSQAATGTWPQHF.

The chain joins TRBV5-6 to TRBJ1-2; 7 nucleotides agree with TRBD1. The CDR3 spans 13 residues. Trimming cost V 3 bases and J 9 bases; bases outside gene matches: 8. CDR1 and CDR2 from the germline V gene are SGHDT and YYEEEE. Written as DNA, the CDR3 is TGTGCCAGCAGCTCTGTGGGGACAGAACGCTACACCTTC. Protein sequence: CASSSVGTERYTF.

The chain joins TRBV7-8 to TRBJ2-7; 7 positions agree with TRBD1. J gave up 0 bases and V 5 bases, and 7 bases lay outside the gene matches. CDR1 and CDR2 from the germline V gene are SGHVS and FQNEAQ. This CDR3 is built from 15 residues. The CDR3 bases are TGTGCCAGCAGCCCAATCAGGGGGATCTCCTACGAGCAGTACTTC. This encodes CASSPIRGISYEQYF. The full variable domain, with the rest looked up from reference TRBV7-8 and TRBJ2-7, is GAGVSQSPRYKVAKRGQDVALRCDPISGHVSLFWYQQALGQGPEFLTYFQNEAQLDKSGLPSDRFFAERPEGSVSTLKIQRTQQEDSAVYLCASSPIRGISYEQYFGPGTRLTVT.

The rearrangement uses TRBV10-3 and TRBJ2-7; 7 bases are a match to TRBD1. J gave up 3 bases and V 6 bases, and 8 bases lay outside the gene matches. Germline CDR1 and CDR2: ENHRY and SYGVKD. This CDR3 comprises 14 residues. This CDR3 is CAIRVGAGGYEQYF. DNA of the CDR3: TGTGCCATCAGGGTTGGGGCAGGGGGCTACGAGCAGTACTTC.

V usage is TRBV27 and J usage is TRBJ1-4; D might be TRBD1 (6 bases). Per the germline V gene, CDR1 is MNHEY and CDR2 is SMNVEV (reference sequence). CDR3 length: 14 amino acids. The V gene lost 6 bases and the J gene lost 0 bases, with 8 bases spanning the gap. This CDR3 reads CASRRTATNEKLFF. Written as DNA, the CDR3 is TGTGCCAGCAGGAGGACAGCAACTAATGAAAAACTGTTTTTT. Complete variable domain (other parts from reference TRBV27 and TRBJ1-4): EAQVTQNPRYLITVTGKKLTVTCSQNMNHEYMSWYRQDPGLGLRQIYYSMNVEVTDKGDVPEGYKVSRKEKRNFPLILESPSPNQTSLYFCASRRTATNEKLFFGSGTQLSVL.

This clone occurred once. The rearrangement links TRBV5-1 to TRBJ2-1, with TRBD1 identical over 8 bases. This CDR3 has 15 residues. Germline V gives CDR1 SGHRS, CDR2 YFSETQ. With 2 bases clipped from V and 5 bases from J, the junction kept 6 bases outside the gene matches. The DNA for the CDR3 is TGCGCCAGCAGCTTCACGGACAGGGAGAACAATGAGCAGTTCTTC. Protein product: CASSFTDRENNEQFF. Combining the CDR3 with reference TRBV5-1 and TRBJ2-1 gives the whole variable domain KAGVTQTPRYLIKTRGQQVTLSCSPISGHRSVSWYQQTPGQGLQFLFEYFSETQRNKGNFPGRFSGRQFSNSRSEMNVSTLELGDSALYLCASSFTDRENNEQFFGPGTRLTVL.

The chain recombines TRBV19 with TRBJ1-1, with D unclear. This CDR3 is 12 amino acids long. CDR1 is LNHDA, CDR2 SQIVND, per germline (reference sequence). The germline V and J ends were trimmed by 5 bases and 5 bases, with 9 bases remaining between them. The CDR3 is CASSYGETEAFF. The CDR3 coding sequence is TGTGCCAGTAGTTACGGGGAAACTGAAGCTTTCTTT.

V and J are TRBV6-6 and TRBJ2-3; D might be TRBD2 (5 bases). Germline values: CDR1 MNHNY, CDR2 SVGAGI (reference sequence). This CDR3 has 14 amino acids. V shed 2 bases and J shed 1 base, with 7 bases lying between them. Here the CDR3 reads CASSYPGGTDTQYF. The CDR3 DNA reads TGTGCCAGCAGTTACCCCGGGGGCACAGATACGCAGTATTTT.